Presented here are 29 T cell receptor beta chains from one specimen sequenced in a study of control samples from healthy donors and cancer patients. Assay: immunoSEQ multiplex PCR; the TCRdb copy retains only in-frame clones and omits some. The sample records some 140,000 clones, around 90% being singletons. The specimen was blood. Every receptor here comes from a man between 25 and 39 years old in good health.

There are many counts of this clone. The chain is built from TRBV2 and TRBJ1-2; 7 bases agree with TRBD1. Per the germline V gene, CDR1 is SNHLY and CDR2 is FYNNEI. CDR3 length equals 14 residues. V lost 6 bases and J lost 9; bases outside the gene matches: 13. CDR3: CASRRSGTVASYTF. The CDR3 DNA reads TGTGCCAGCAGGAGATCCGGGACAGTGGCCAGCTACACCTTC.

This chain links TRBV6-2 or TRBV6-3 with TRBJ2-7; D unclear. V was clipped by 0 bases and J by 3 bases, with 12 bases between them. This CDR3 is built from 15 residues. CDR1 and CDR2 from the germline V gene are MNHEY and SVGEGT. The CDR3 loop is CASSYSAPQFYEQYF. CDR3 DNA: TGTGCCAGCAGTTACTCGGCCCCACAGTTCTACGAGCAGTACTTC.

The chain uses TRBV27 and TRBJ2-3, with D perhaps assigned TRBD1 or TRBD2 (5 bases each). The CDR3 is made up of 13 amino acids. Germline CDR1 and CDR2: MNHEY and SMNVEV (reference sequence). Between the trimmed V and J ends, which lost 5 bases and 4 bases, there was a span of 10 bases. The CDR3 DNA reads TGTGCCAGCAGTAGTGAGGGACCAGATACGCAGTATTTT. Translating gives CASSSEGPDTQYF.

V and J are TRBV27 and TRBJ1-1; D is undetermined. Trimming stripped 5 bases from V and 2 bases from J, with 9 bases between. Germline V gives CDR1 MNHEY, CDR2 SMNVEV (reference sequence). The CDR3 spans 13 residues. This CDR3 is CASSGSVNTEAFF. CDR3 nucleotides: TGTGCCAGCAGTGGATCAGTCAACACTGAAGCTTTCTTT.

DNA of the CDR3: TGTGCCAGCAGCCTGCGCGGCGGGAGCACAGATACGCAGTATTTT. Its protein is CASSLRGGSTDTQYF. The rearrangement uses TRBV11-3 and TRBJ2-3; D perhaps matches TRBD2 (5 bases). Between the trimmed V and J ends, which lost 5 bases and 0 bases, there was a span of 12 bases. Germline CDR1 SGHNT, CDR2 YENEEA. CDR3 length: 15 residues.

The genes are TRBV11-3 and TRBJ1-1; D gene ambiguous. The germline V gene encodes CDR1 SGHNT and CDR2 YENEEA. V was pared by 8 bases and J by 8 bases, with 18 bases between. CDR3 length equals 13 residues. CDR3 nucleotides: TGTGCCAGCTCTCCGGTCCGCCGGGAGGAAGCTTTCTTT. Its translation: CASSPVRREEAFF.

The V gene is TRBV28, the J gene TRBJ1-5; 8 positions match TRBD1. CDR1 MDHEN and CDR2 SYDVKM come from the germline V gene. Trimming at V came to 5 bases and at J to 4 bases, leaving 10 bases not matched to a gene. This CDR3 region has 16 residues. The CDR3 spells CASSPRQGMVNQPQHF. For the CDR3, the DNA is TGTGCCAGCAGTCCTCGACAGGGGATGGTAAATCAGCCCCAGCATTTT.

The rearrangement joins TRBV18 to TRBJ1-2; 9 bases fit TRBD1. Germline V gives CDR1 KGHSH, CDR2 LQKENI. After removal of 0 bases from V and 6 bases from J, the junction contained 8 bases not matched to a gene. The CDR3 has 16 residues. The CDR3 loop is CASSPPLTGGADGYTF. The CDR3 nucleotides read TGTGCCAGCTCACCACCGTTAACAGGGGGCGCTGATGGCTACACCTTC.

This sequence joins TRBV28 and TRBJ2-7, with 7 bases that match TRBD1. Germline V gene data show CDR1 as MDHEN and CDR2 as SYDVKM. There are 14 residues in the CDR3. Trimming cost V 5 bases and J 2 bases; bases outside gene matches: 6. The CDR3 DNA reads TGTGCCAGCAGTCCCAGACAGGGAACCTACGAGCAGTACTTC. Translated, it gives CASSPRQGTYEQYF.

This chain uses TRBV30 with TRBJ1-1; unclear D gene. V lost 3 bases and J 6 bases, leaving 14 bases between the germline ends. The CDR3 consists of 13 residues. The germline V gene has CDR1 GTSNPN and CDR2 SVGIG (reference sequence). The CDR3 DNA reads as TGTGCCTGGAGGGCAGGCGACCTTTCTGAAGCTTTCTTT. Encoded protein: CAWRAGDLSEAFF. Full variable domain (outside the CDR3, taken from reference TRBV30 and TRBJ1-1): SQTIHQWPATLVQPVGSPLSLECTVEGTSNPNLYWYRQAAGRGLQLLFYSVGIGQISSEVPQNLSASRPQDRQFILSSKKLLLSDSGFYLCAWRAGDLSEAFFGQGTRLTVV.

V usage is TRBV13 and J usage is TRBJ2-1; D call uncertain. The CDR3 totals 13 residues. V lost 0 bases and J lost 6, with 6 bases in between. The germline V gene has CDR1 PRHDT and CDR2 FYEKMQ (reference sequence). CDR3 coding DNA: TGTGCCAGCAGCTTAGGTTTAGCCAATGAGCAGTTCTTC. It encodes CASSLGLANEQFF. The full variable domain, in which reference TRBV13 and TRBJ2-1 provide the parts outside the CDR3, is AAGVIQSPRHLIKEKRETATLKCYPIPRHDTVYWYQQGPGQDPQFLISFYEKMQSDKGSIPDRFSAQQFSDYHSELNMSSLELGDSALYFCASSLGLANEQFFGPGTRLTVL.

This chain connects TRBV2 to TRBJ2-2; D is unresolved. The germline CDR1 and CDR2 sequences are SNHLY and FYNNEI. This CDR3 region has 14 residues. The V gene lost 8 bases and the J gene lost 4 bases, with 14 bases spanning the gap. The DNA of the CDR3 is TGTGCCAGCGAGATCGGTTTAATCACCGGGGAGCTGTTTTTT. Protein sequence: CASEIGLITGELFF.

The chain couples TRBV18 to TRBJ2-6, with TRBD1 identical over 7 bases. Germline trimming cut 4 bases from V and 0 bases from J; bases unmatched to any gene: 9. The length of the CDR3 is 18 residues. The germline V gene has CDR1 KGHSH and CDR2 LQKENI. The CDR3 coding sequence is TGTGCCAGCTCACTAACCGATCAGGGGGACTCTGGGGCCAACGTCCTGACTTTC. Residues: CASSLTDQGDSGANVLTF.

The chain is built from TRBV6-4 and TRBJ2-1; 10 bases fit TRBD1. J gave up 3 bases and V 5 bases, and 4 bases lay outside the gene matches. The CDR3 sequence is 15 residues long. Germline V lookup: CDR1 MRHNA, CDR2 SNTAGT. The DNA for the CDR3 is TGTGCCAGCAGTCAGGGGACAGGGGACTACAATGAGCAGTTCTTC. This sequence encodes CASSQGTGDYNEQFF.

J is TRBJ2-6 and V is TRBV6-5; D gene ambiguous. This CDR3 comprises 15 residues. CDR1 is MNHEY, CDR2 SVGAGI, per germline. The V and J ends lost 5 bases and 0 bases respectively, with 8 bases between them. This chain's CDR3 is CASSLDNSGANVLTF. CDR3 bases: TGTGCCAGCAGTCTCGACAACTCTGGGGCCAACGTCCTGACTTTC.

The rearrangement links TRBV11-3 to TRBJ2-1, with a possible D match to TRBD2 (5 bases). There are 12 residues in the CDR3. Germline V gives CDR1 SGHNT, CDR2 YENEEA. Trimming shortened V by 5 bases and J by 7 bases, and 9 bases separated the two germline ends. CDR3 in amino acids: CASSPGVNEQFF. DNA of the CDR3: TGTGCCAGCAGCCCCGGGGTGAATGAGCAGTTCTTC.

This rearrangement joins TRBV25-1 to TRBJ2-7; 9 bases agree with TRBD1. The CDR3 runs 15 residues. The V and J ends lost 3 bases and 3 bases, in that order; junction bases with no gene match: 6. Looked up from germline, CDR1 is MGHDK and CDR2 is SYGVNS. The CDR3 loop is CASSDSGTGIYEQYF. The CDR3 DNA is TGTGCCAGCAGTGACTCCGGGACAGGGATCTACGAGCAGTACTTC.

This rearrangement joins TRBV7-9 to TRBJ1-1; D is unclear. The CDR3 has 19 amino acids. Germline V gene lookup returns CDR1 SEHNR and CDR2 FQNEAQ (reference sequence). The V gene lost 6 bases and the J gene lost 2 bases, with 28 bases spanning the gap. The CDR3: CASRMGRFGNTEANTEAFF. The CDR3, as DNA: TGTGCCAGCAGAATGGGTCGATTTGGGAACACTGAAGCAAACACTGAAGCTTTCTTT.

The chain couples TRBV19 to TRBJ1-2; TRBD1 is a possible D gene (6 bases). Trimming removed 3 bases from V and 6 bases from J, with 23 bases in between. The CDR3 has 17 residues. Germline V gene lookup returns CDR1 LNHDA and CDR2 SQIVND (reference sequence). CDR3 protein: CASSIPRTDFSRDGYTF. CDR3 in DNA: TGTGCCAGTAGTATCCCCAGGACAGACTTCTCTAGGGATGGCTACACCTTC. The full variable domain, with the rest looked up from reference TRBV19 and TRBJ1-2, is DGGITQSPKYLFRKEGQNVTLSCEQNLNHDAMYWYRQDPGQGLRLIYYSQIVNDFQKGDIAEGYSVSREKKESFPLTVTSAQKNPTAFYLCASSIPRTDFSRDGYTFGSGTRLTVV.

The genes are TRBV5-4 and TRBJ2-7, with D tentatively TRBD2 (6 bases). The CDR3 extends over 15 amino acids. Germline assignment: CDR1 SGHNT and CDR2 YYREEE (reference sequence). V dropped 0 bases and J dropped 7 bases, with 17 bases sitting between them. The CDR3 region has the DNA TGTGCCAGCAGCTTGGATGCCTCTCGAAGCGGGGAGCAGTACTTC. Amino acids: CASSLDASRSGEQYF. The whole variable domain, remainder taken from reference TRBV5-4 and TRBJ2-7, is ETGVTQSPTHLIKTRGQQVTLRCSSQSGHNTVSWYQQALGQGPQFIFQYYREEENGRGNFPPRFSGLQFPNYSSELNVNALELDDSALYLCASSLDASRSGEQYFGPGTRLTVT.

This clone has just a few counts. The chain is built from TRBV5-6 and TRBJ1-2; no reliable D call. In germline, CDR1 is SGHDT, CDR2 YYEEEE. V was clipped by 0 bases and J by 2 bases, with 11 bases between them. The CDR3 extends over 15 amino acids. CDR3: CASSLEGGQNYGYTF. CDR3 nucleotide sequence: TGTGCCAGCAGCTTGGAAGGCGGTCAGAACTATGGCTACACCTTC.

This chain links TRBV9 with TRBJ2-1; 8 positions agree with TRBD2. Per germline, CDR1 SGDLS and CDR2 YYNGEE. CDR3 length: 15 amino acids. J lost 4 bases, V lost 4 bases, and 7 bases had no gene match. Here the CDR3 reads CASSPRSGVYNEQFF. The CDR3 bases are TGTGCCAGCAGCCCACGTAGCGGGGTTTACAATGAGCAGTTCTTC.

V is TRBV7-2 and J is TRBJ2-5, with 10 bases fitting TRBD1. This CDR3 region has 15 residues. After removal of 3 bases from V and 5 bases from J, the junction contained 6 bases not matched to a gene. The germline gives CDR1 SGHTA, CDR2 FQGNSA. The CDR3 sequence: CASSFDRGPSETQYF. The CDR3 DNA follows: TGTGCCAGCAGCTTTGACAGGGGGCCTTCGGAGACCCAGTACTTC.

The chain combines TRBV27 with TRBJ1-5; no definite D call. V shed 8 bases and J shed 2 bases, with 10 bases lying between them. This CDR3 is 13 amino acids long. Germline CDR1 is MNHEY and CDR2 is SMNVEV (reference sequence). CDR3 in DNA: TGTGCCAGCGGATTCAGTGGCAATCAGCCCCAGCATTTT. Translating gives CASGFSGNQPQHF.

The table lists this clone with a count of one. The rearrangement links TRBV10-1 to TRBJ1-2; D ambiguous. V dropped 7 bases and J dropped 2 bases, with 20 bases sitting between them. The CDR3 has 16 amino acids. In germline, CDR1 is WNHNN, CDR2 SYGVQD (reference sequence). CDR3 DNA: TGCGCCAGCAATAAGAACTGTAGGACCGAAAACTATGGCTACACCTTC. Translating it yields CASNKNCRTENYGYTF.

The gene calls are TRBV4-2 and TRBJ1-6; no clear D. The CDR3 has 12 residues. Deletions cut 4 bases from V and 13 bases from J, with 11 bases between. Germline-derived CDR1 and CDR2 are LGHNA and YNFKEQ. In DNA form, the CDR3 reads TGTGCCAGCAGCCCAGTGGGGTTTCCCCTCCACTTT. Translation gives CASSPVGFPLHF.

This sequence joins TRBV5-6 and TRBJ1-1; D gene ambiguous. The CDR3 length is 11 residues. Between the trimmed V and J ends, which lost 5 bases and 1 base, there was a span of 3 bases. Germline values: CDR1 SGHDT, CDR2 YYEEEE. The CDR3, as DNA: TGTGCCAGCAGGAGGAACACTGAAGCTTTCTTT. Its protein is CASRRNTEAFF.

This clone was recorded a few times. The chain joins TRBV7-2 to TRBJ1-1, with 8 bases aligning to TRBD1. V shed 5 bases, J shed 9 bases, and the junction held 11 bases outside the gene matches. CDR3 size: 14 residues. CDR1 is SGHTA and CDR2 is FQGNSA in the germline V gene. DNA for the CDR3: TGTGCCAGCAGCCTACCCAGACAGGGGAAGAAAGCTTTCTTT. It translates to CASSLPRQGKKAFF.

This clone was counted only a few times. This chain uses TRBV9 with TRBJ1-5; 8 nucleotides line up with TRBD1. Trimming cost V 3 bases and J 12 bases; bases outside gene matches: 5. The CDR3 runs to 12 residues. In germline, CDR1 is SGDLS, CDR2 YYNGEE. CDR3 region: CASSDGQGSQHF. CDR3 in DNA: TGTGCCAGCAGCGATGGACAGGGCAGCCAGCATTTT.